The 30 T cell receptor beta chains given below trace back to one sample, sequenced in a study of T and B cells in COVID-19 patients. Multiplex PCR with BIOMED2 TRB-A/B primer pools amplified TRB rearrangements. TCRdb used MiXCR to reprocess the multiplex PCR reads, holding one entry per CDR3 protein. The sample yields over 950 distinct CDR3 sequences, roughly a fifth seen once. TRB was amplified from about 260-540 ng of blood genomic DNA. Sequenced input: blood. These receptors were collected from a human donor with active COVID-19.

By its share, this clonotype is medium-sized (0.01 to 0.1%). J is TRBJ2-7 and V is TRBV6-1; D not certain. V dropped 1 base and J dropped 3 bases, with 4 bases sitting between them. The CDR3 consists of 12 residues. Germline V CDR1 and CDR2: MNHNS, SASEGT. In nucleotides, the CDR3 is TGTGCCAGCAGTGAAGGATTCTACGAGCAGTACTTC. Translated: CASSEGFYEQYF.

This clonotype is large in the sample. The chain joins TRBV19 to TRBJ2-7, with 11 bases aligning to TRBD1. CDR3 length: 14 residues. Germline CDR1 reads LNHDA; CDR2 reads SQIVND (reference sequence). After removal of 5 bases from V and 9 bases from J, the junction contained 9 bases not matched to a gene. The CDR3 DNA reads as TGTGCCAGTAGTGACCCGGGACAGGGGGTTGCGCAGTACTTC. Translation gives CASSDPGQGVAQYF.

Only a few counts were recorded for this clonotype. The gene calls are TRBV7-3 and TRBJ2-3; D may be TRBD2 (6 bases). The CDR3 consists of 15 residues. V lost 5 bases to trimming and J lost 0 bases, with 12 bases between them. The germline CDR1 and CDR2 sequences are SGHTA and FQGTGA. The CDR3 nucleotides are TGTGCCAGCAGCCCCGGAGGGACTAGCACAGATACGCAGTATTTT. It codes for CASSPGGTSTDTQYF. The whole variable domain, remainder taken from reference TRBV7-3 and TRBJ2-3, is GAGVSQTPSNKVTEKGKYVELRCDPISGHTALYWYRQSLGQGPEFLIYFQGTGAADDSGLPNDRFFAVRPEGSVSTLKIQRTERGDSAVYLCASSPGGTSTDTQYFGPGTRLTVL.

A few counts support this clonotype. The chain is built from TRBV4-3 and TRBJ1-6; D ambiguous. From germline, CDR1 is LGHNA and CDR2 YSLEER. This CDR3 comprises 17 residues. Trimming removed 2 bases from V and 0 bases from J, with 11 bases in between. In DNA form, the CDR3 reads TGCGCCAGCAGCCAACGATCGGGTCGCTCCTATAATTCACCCCTCCACTTT. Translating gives CASSQRSGRSYNSPLHF.

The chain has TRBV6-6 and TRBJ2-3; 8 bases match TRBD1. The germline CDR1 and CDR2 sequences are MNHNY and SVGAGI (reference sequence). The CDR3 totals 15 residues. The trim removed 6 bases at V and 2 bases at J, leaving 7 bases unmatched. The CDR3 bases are TGTGCCAGCAGCCACGGGACAGGAGCCACAGATACGCAGTATTTT. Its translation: CASSHGTGATDTQYF.

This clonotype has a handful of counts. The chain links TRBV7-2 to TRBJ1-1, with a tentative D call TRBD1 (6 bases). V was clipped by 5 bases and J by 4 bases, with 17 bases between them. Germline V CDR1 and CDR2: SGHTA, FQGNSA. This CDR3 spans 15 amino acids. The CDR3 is CASSLYRTVGTEAFF. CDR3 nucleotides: TGTGCCAGCAGCCTTTATCGGACAGTAGGCACTGAAGCTTTCTTT.

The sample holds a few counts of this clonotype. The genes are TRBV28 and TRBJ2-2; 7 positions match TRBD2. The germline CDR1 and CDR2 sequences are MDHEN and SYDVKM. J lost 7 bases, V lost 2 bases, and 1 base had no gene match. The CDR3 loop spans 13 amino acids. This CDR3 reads CASSLGRGGELFF. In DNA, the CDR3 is TGTGCCAGCAGTTTAGGGAGGGGCGGGGAGCTGTTTTTT.

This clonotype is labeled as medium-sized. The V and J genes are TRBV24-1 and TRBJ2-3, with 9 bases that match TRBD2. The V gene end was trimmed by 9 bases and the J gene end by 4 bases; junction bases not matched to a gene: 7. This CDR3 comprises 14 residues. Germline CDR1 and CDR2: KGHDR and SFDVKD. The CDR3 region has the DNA TGTGCCACCGAGAAAGCGGGAGGCGCAGATACGCAGTATTTT. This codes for CATEKAGGADTQYF.

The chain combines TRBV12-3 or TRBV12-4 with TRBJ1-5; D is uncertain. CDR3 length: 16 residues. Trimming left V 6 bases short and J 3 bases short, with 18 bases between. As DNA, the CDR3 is TGTGCCAGCAGCTCAACCGGGGTGCAAAACAATCAGCCCCAGCATTTT. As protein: CASSSTGVQNNQPQHF.

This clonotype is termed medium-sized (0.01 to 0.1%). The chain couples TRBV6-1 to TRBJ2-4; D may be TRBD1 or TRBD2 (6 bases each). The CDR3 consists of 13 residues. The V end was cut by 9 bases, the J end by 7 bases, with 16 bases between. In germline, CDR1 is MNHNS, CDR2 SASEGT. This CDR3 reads CASLGGAGNIQYF. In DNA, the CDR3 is TGTGCCAGTTTGGGGGGCGCGGGGAACATTCAGTACTTC.

The CDR3 DNA follows: TGTGCCAGCAGTTTTGCCACCACAGGGGGATCTGGCGAGCAGTACTTC. It translates to CASSFATTGGSGEQYF. The chain employs TRBV27 and TRBJ2-7; 8 bases are shared with TRBD1. In germline, CDR1 is MNHEY, CDR2 SMNVEV (reference sequence). With 3 bases clipped from V and 6 bases from J, the junction kept 13 bases outside the gene matches. The CDR3 length is 16 residues.

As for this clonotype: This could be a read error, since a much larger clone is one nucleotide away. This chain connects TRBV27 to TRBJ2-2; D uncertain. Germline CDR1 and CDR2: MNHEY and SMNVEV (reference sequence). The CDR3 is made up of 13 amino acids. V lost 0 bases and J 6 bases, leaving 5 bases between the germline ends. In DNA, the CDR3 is TGTGCCAGCAGTTTATCGGGCGCCGGGGAGCTGTTTTTT. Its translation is CASSLSGAGELFF.

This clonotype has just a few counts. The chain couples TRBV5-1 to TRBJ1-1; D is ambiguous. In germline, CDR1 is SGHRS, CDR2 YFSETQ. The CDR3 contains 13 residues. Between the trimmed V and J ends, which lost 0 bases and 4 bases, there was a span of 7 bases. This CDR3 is CASSLGLSTEAFF. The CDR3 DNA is TGCGCCAGCAGCTTGGGCTTGAGCACTGAAGCTTTCTTT.

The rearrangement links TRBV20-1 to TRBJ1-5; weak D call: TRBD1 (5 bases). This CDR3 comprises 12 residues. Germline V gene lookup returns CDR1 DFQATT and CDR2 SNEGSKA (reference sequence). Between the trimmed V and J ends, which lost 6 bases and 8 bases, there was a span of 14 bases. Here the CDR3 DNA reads TGCAGTGCCCAGGGTGGCGGGGAGCCCCAGCATTTT. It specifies CSAQGGGEPQHF.

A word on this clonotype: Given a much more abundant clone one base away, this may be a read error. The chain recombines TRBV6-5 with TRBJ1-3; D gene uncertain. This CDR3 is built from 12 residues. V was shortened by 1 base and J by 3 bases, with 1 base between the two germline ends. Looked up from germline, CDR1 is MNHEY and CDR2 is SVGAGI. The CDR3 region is CASSYFGNTIYF. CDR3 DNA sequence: TGTGCCAGCAGTTACTTTGGAAACACCATATATTTT.

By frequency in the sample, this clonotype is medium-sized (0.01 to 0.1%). The CDR3 DNA follows: TGTGCCAGCAGGACCTTCGGGGGAAATCAGCCCCAGCATTTT. This codes for CASRTFGGNQPQHF. This chain joins TRBV6-2 or TRBV6-3 and TRBJ1-5, with a weak D call TRBD1 (5 bases). The V end was cut by 6 bases, the J end by 4 bases, with 13 bases between. The CDR3 extends over 14 amino acids. Germline values: CDR1 MNHEY, CDR2 SVGEGT.

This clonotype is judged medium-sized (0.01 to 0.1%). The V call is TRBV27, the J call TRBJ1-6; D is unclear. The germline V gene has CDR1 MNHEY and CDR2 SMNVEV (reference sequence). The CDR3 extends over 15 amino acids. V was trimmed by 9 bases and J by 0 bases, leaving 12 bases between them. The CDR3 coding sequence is TGTGCCAGTGGACTCTCCGGCTCCTATAATTCACCCCTCCACTTT. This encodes CASGLSGSYNSPLHF.

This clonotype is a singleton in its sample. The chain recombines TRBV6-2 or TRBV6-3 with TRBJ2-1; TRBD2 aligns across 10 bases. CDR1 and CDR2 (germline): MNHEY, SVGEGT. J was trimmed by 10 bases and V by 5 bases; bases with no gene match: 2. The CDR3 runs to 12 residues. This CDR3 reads CASSVAGGEQFF. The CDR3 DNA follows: TGTGCCAGCAGTGTAGCGGGAGGAGAGCAGTTCTTC.

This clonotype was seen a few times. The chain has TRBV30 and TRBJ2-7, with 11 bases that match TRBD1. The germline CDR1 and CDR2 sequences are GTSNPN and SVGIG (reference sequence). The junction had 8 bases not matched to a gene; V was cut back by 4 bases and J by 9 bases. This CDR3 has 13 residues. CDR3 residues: CAWNPGQGVAQYF. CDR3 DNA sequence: TGTGCCTGGAACCCGGGACAGGGGGTTGCGCAGTACTTC.

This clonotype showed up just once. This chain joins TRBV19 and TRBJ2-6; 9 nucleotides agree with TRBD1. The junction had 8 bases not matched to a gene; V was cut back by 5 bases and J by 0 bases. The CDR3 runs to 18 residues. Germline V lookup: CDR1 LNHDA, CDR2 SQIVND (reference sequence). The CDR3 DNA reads TGTGCCAGTAGTGACCCGGGACAGGGTATCTCTGGGGCCAACGTCCTGACTTTC. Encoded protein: CASSDPGQGISGANVLTF.

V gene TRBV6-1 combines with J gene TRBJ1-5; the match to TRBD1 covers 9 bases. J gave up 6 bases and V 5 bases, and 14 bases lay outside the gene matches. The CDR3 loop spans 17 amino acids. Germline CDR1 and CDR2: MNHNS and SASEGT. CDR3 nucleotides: TGTGCCAGCAGTCGAGTTGGGACAGGGCAGTTGGGTCAGCCCCAGCATTTT. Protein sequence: CASSRVGTGQLGQPQHF.

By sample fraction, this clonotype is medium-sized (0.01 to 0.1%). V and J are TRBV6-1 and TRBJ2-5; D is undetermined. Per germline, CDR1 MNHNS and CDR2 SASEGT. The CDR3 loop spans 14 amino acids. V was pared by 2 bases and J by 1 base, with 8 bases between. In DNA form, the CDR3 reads TGTGCCAGCAGTGAATCTAAGGCCCAAGAGACCCAGTACTTC. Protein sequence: CASSESKAQETQYF.

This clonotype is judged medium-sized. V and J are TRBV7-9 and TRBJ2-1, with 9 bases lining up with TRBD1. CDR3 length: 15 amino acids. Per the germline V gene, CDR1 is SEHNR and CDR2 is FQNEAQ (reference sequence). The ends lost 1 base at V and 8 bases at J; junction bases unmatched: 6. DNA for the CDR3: TGTGCCAGCAGCTTAGAAGGGACAGGGAGTGATGAGCAGTTCTTC. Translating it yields CASSLEGTGSDEQFF.

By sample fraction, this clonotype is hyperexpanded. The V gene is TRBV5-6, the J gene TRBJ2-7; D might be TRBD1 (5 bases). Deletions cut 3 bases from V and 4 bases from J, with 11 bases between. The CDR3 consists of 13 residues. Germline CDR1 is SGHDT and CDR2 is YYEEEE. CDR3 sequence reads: CASSYLTVYEQYF. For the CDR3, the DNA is TGTGCCAGCAGCTACCTGACAGTTTACGAGCAGTACTTC.

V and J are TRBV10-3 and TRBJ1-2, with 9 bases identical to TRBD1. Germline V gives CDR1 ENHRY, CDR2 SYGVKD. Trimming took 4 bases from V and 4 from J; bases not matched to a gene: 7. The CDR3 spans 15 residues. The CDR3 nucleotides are TGTGCCATCAGTGGCGGGACAGGGAGTGTCTATGGCTACACCTTC. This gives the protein CAISGGTGSVYGYTF.

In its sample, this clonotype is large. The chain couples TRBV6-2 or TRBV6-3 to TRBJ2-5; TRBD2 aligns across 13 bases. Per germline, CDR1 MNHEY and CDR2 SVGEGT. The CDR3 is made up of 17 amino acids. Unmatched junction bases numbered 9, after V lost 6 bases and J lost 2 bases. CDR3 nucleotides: TGTGCCAGCAGACGATCCGGGACTAGCGGGGCTCAAGAGACCCAGTACTTC. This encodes CASRRSGTSGAQETQYF.

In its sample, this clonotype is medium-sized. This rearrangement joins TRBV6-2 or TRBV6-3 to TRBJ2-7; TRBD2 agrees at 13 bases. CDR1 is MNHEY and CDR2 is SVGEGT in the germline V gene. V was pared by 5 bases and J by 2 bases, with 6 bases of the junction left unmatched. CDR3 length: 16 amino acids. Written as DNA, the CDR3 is TGTGCCAGCAGTCCTAAACTAGCGGGAGGGCCCTACGAGCAGTACTTC. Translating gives CASSPKLAGGPYEQYF.

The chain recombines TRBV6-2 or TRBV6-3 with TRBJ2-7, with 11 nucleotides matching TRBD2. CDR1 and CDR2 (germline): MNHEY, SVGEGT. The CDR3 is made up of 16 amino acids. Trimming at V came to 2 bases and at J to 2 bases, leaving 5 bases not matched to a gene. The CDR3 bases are TGTGCCAGCAGTTACCCCGGACTAGCGGGCCCCTACGAGCAGTACTTC. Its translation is CASSYPGLAGPYEQYF.

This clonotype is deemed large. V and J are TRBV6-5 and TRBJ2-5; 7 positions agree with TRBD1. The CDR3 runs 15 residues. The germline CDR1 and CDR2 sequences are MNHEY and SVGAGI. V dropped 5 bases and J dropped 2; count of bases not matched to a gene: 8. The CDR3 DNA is TGTGCCAGCAGTCAGACAGGGCCATGGCAAGAGACCCAGTACTTC. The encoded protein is CASSQTGPWQETQYF.

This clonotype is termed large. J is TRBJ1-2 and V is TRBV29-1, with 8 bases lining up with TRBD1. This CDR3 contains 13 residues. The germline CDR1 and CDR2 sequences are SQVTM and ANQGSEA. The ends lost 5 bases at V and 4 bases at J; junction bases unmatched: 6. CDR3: CSVRTGLFYGYTF. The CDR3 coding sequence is TGCAGCGTTAGGACAGGGTTGTTCTATGGCTACACCTTC.